Listed below are T cell receptor beta chains from one sample, sequenced in a study of shared clonotypes between healthy human individuals. Data came from immunoSEQ multiplex PCR; TCRdb stores just in-frame clones and leaves some out. The table records 2 million to 2.5 million clones, more than 85% of them present only once. Sample: naive CD4+ T cells from PBMCs. These TCRs come from a man between 18 and 29 years old in good health. Some clones in this sample may be carry-over from other donors' samples. Both conserved end residues are part of each CDR3. A D gene is named only where the DNA matches it firmly. A clone size is listed for some rows: how often the clone was seen (once, few, many), or a class if it is expanded.

v_call: TRBV18; clone_size: once; j_call: TRBJ1-1; d_call: TRBD1; cdr3_nt: TGTGCCAGCTCACCACGTGACAGGGCGAACACTGAAGCTTTCTTT; cdr3_aa: CASSPRDRANTEAFF
v_call: TRBV28; clone_size: -; j_call: TRBJ1-1; d_call: TRBD1; cdr3_nt: TGTGCCAGCAGTTCCCAGACAGGGATAAGGACTGAAGCTTTCTTT; cdr3_aa: CASSSQTGIRTEAFF
v_call: TRBV11-3; clone_size: -; j_call: TRBJ1-3; d_call: -; cdr3_nt: TGTGCCAGCAGCTTCGGAAACGAAAACACCATATATTTT; cdr3_aa: CASSFGNENTIYF
v_call: TRBV7-9; clone_size: -; j_call: TRBJ1-1; d_call: TRBD1; cdr3_nt: TGTGCCAGCAGCTTTCAACAGGGGAGCACTGAAGCTTTCTTT; cdr3_aa: CASSFQQGSTEAFF
v_call: TRBV18; clone_size: -; j_call: TRBJ2-1; d_call: TRBD2; cdr3_nt: TGTGCCAGCTCCCGAGGGACTAGCGGGAGGACGGCCTACAATGAGCAGTTCTTC; cdr3_aa: CASSRGTSGRTAYNEQFF
v_call: TRBV5-1; clone_size: -; j_call: TRBJ2-7; d_call: -; cdr3_nt: TGCGCCAGCAGCTTCGCACCCTCCTACGAGCAGTACTTC; cdr3_aa: CASSFAPSYEQYF
v_call: TRBV5-1; clone_size: -; j_call: TRBJ1-1; d_call: -; cdr3_nt: TGCGCCAGCAGCTGGGGGGACGACACTGAAGCTTTCTTT; cdr3_aa: CASSWGDDTEAFF
v_call: TRBV9; clone_size: -; j_call: TRBJ2-5; d_call: -; cdr3_nt: TGTGCCAGCAGCGGGAACACCATTGAGACCCAGTACTTC; cdr3_aa: CASSGNTIETQYF
v_call: TRBV5-1; clone_size: -; j_call: TRBJ2-1; d_call: -; cdr3_nt: TGCGCCAGCAGCTTGCCGCTAGGAGGGGGCAATGAGCAGTTCTTC; cdr3_aa: CASSLPLGGGNEQFF
v_call: TRBV11-2; clone_size: -; j_call: TRBJ1-2; d_call: -; cdr3_nt: TGTGCCAGCAGCTTATTCGGATTCTACACCTTC; cdr3_aa: CASSLFGFYTF
v_call: TRBV7-9; clone_size: -; j_call: TRBJ2-7; d_call: -; cdr3_nt: TGTGCCAGCCGTACAGGACACCACGAGCAGTACTTC; cdr3_aa: CASRTGHHEQYF